This T cell receptor beta chain was documented in a study of blood T cell repertoires in COVID-19. Background on the study: The United States, Italy and Spain supplied acute and convalescent COVID-19 samples. Sources were T cells, B-cell-depleted T cells, or PBMCs; the material itself was cDNA or gDNA.

This clone was recorded once. Authors' data handling: Amplification with reference gene primers provided the estimates of nucleated cell counts. The repertoire was sequenced with immunoSEQ multiplex PCR; TCRdb's copy has only in-frame clones and lacks some. Clonal size and the V and J genes are those of that table, whereas D and trimming came from the DNA. The sample contains about 180,000 clones, roughly 90% of which appear only once. This receptor was obtained from a man aged 70-80 years with active or convalescent COVID-19. The specimen was peripheral blood.

The CDR3 sequence: CASSPPAGGSYNEQFF. The CDR3 nucleotides read TGTGCCAGCTCACCACCCGCGGGGGGCTCCTACAATGAGCAGTTCTTC. The chain joins TRBV18 to TRBJ2-1; 8 bases agree with TRBD2. The CDR3 length is 16 residues. Germline values: CDR1 KGHSH, CDR2 LQKENI. Germline trimming cut 0 bases from V and 0 bases from J; bases unmatched to any gene: 1. The full variable domain, completed using reference TRBV18 and TRBJ2-1, is NAGVMQNPRHLVRRRGQEARLRCSPMKGHSHVYWYRQLPEEGLKFMVYLQKENIIDESGMPKERFSAEFPKEGPSILRIQQVVRGDSAAYFCASSPPAGGSYNEQFFGPGTRLTVL.